Included here is one T cell receptor beta chain sequence, with context. A single record per CDR3 protein comes from TCRdb applying MiXCR to the RT-PCR reads. The sample lists 190,000 or so distinct CDR3 sequences; 38% were seen once. This entry is derived from a study of patients and donors after allogeneic stem cell transplantation. Germline values: CDR1 DFQATT, CDR2 SNEGSKA (reference sequence). V trimming: 2 bases; J trimming: 1 base; junction bases outside the gene matches: 3. The CDR3 has 15 residues. The V call is TRBV20-1, the J call TRBJ2-2; 8 bases fit TRBD1. The sequenced material came from blood, either unsorted or a sorted T cell fraction (not recorded which). The TCR was taken from a human donor who was either an allogeneic HSCT recipient or a stem cell or donor lymphocyte infusion donor (not recorded which). It is not recorded whose cells these are; they may come from a transplant donor. The CDR3 DNA reads as TGCAGTGCTAGAAAGGGGACAGGGAACACCGGGGAGCTGTTTTTT. Translating it yields CSARKGTGNTGELFF.